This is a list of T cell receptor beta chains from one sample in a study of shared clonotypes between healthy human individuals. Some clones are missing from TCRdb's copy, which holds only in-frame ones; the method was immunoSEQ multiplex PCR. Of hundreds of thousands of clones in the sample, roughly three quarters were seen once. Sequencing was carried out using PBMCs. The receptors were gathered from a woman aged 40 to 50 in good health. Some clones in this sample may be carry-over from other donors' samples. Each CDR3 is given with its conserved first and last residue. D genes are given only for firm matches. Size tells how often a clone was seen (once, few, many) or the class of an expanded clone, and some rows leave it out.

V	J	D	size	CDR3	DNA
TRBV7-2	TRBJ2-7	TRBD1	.	CASSVTGGASYEQYF	TGTGCCAGCAGCGTAACAGGGGGCGCGTCCTACGAGCAGTACTTC
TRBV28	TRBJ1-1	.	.	CASYSLGNTEAFF	TGTGCCAGTTACAGCCTCGGGAACACTGAAGCTTTCTTT
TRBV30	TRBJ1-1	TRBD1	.	CAWTRDRVTEAFF	TGTGCCTGGACCCGGGACAGGGTCACTGAAGCTTTCTTT
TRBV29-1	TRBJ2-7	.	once	CSVVVSGLKTYEQYF	TGCAGCGTTGTAGTCTCGGGACTCAAGACCTACGAGCAGTACTTC
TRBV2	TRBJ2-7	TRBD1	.	CASSASGTGDVDEQYF	TGTGCCAGCAGTGCCTCCGGGACAGGGGATGTGGACGAGCAGTACTTC
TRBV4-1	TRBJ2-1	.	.	CASSQDYNEQFF	TGCGCCAGCAGCCAAGATTACAATGAGCAGTTCTTC
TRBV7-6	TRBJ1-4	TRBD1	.	CASSLSGQGTATNEKLFF	TGTGCCAGCAGCTTGTCGGGACAGGGTACCGCAACTAATGAAAAACTGTTTTTT
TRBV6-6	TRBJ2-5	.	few	CASTPVGMETQYF	TGTGCCAGCACCCCTGTGGGTATGGAGACCCAGTACTTC
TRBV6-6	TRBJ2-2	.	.	CASSPPQSNTGELFF	TGTGCCAGCAGTCCTCCCCAATCAAACACCGGGGAGCTGTTTTTT
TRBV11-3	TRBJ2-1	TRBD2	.	CASSLEGLAGDEQFF	TGTGCCAGCAGCTTAGAGGGACTAGCGGGAGATGAGCAGTTCTTC
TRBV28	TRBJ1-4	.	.	CASRDLGKLFF	TGTGCCAGCAGGGATCTAGGGAAACTGTTTTTT
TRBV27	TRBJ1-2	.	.	CASSLLGADGYTF	TGTGCCAGCAGTTTATTAGGGGCGGATGGCTACACCTTC
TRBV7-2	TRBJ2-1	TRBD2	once	CASSPLAGSYNEQFF	TGTGCCAGCAGCCCCCTAGCGGGATCGTACAATGAGCAGTTCTTC
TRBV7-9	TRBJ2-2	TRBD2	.	CASSYRLALNTGELFF	TGTGCCAGCAGCTACCGACTAGCCTTGAACACCGGGGAGCTGTTTTTT
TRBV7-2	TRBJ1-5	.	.	CASSEQGGNQPQHF	TGTGCCAGCAGCGAACAGGGAGGTAATCAGCCCCAGCATTTT
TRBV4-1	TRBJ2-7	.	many	CASSQGLSGLRAEQYF	TGCGCCAGCAGCCAGGGATTATCGGGACTCCGGGCCGAGCAGTACTTC
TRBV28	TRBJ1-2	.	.	CASSPPVGLLRGYGYTF	TGTGCCAGCAGCCCCCCCGTGGGTCTCCTCAGGGGCTATGGCTACACCTTC
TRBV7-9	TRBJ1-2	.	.	CASSLEGQRRHGYTF	TGTGCCAGCAGCTTAGAGGGGCAGAGGCGACATGGCTACACCTTC
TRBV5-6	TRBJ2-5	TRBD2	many	CASSLAGFSASGKETQYF	TGTGCCAGCAGCTTGGCCGGCTTCTCGGCTAGCGGGAAAGAGACCCAGTACTTC
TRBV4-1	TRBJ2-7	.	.	CASSQGVVASSYEQYF	TGCGCCAGCAGCCAAGGAGTAGTTGCGAGCTCCTACGAGCAGTACTTC
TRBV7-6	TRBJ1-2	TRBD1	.	CASSWDRQIYTF	TGTGCCAGCAGCTGGGACAGGCAGATCTACACCTTC
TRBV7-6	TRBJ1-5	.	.	CASSSPFPKQPQHF	TGTGCCAGCAGCTCACCCTTCCCGAAACAGCCCCAGCATTTT
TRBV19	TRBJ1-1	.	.	CASSMEGWTEAFF	TGTGCCAGTAGTATGGAGGGGTGGACTGAAGCTTTCTTT
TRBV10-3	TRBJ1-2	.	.	CAISETEDSPTLRGYTF	TGTGCCATCAGTGAGACCGAGGACAGCCCGACGTTGCGAGGCTACACCTTC
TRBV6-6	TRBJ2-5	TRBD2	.	CASSYGGLAGAETQYF	TGTGCCAGCAGTTACGGAGGACTAGCGGGAGCGGAGACCCAGTACTTC
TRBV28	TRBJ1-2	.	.	CASSWRRGDYGYTF	TGTGCCAGCTCTTGGCGGCGTGGGGACTATGGCTACACCTTC
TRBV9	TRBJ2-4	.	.	CASSVGGAGNIQYF	TGTGCCAGCAGCGTAGGAGGGGCTGGAAACATTCAGTACTTC
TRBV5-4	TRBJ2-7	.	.	CASSQDRSPHEQYF	TGTGCCAGCAGCCAGGACAGAAGCCCCCACGAGCAGTACTTC
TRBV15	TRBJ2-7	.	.	CATSRSTLTYEQYF	TGTGCCACCAGTCGTTCGACTCTTACCTACGAGCAGTACTTC
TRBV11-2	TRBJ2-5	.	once	CASSLVGSAQSTQYF	TGTGCCAGCAGCTTAGTAGGTAGCGCCCAGTCGACCCAGTACTTC
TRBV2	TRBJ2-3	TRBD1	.	CASRIGTADTQYF	TGTGCCAGCAGAATTGGGACAGCAGATACGCAGTATTTT
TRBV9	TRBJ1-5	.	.	CASSLGGSNQPQHF	TGTGCCAGCAGCCTCGGGGGGAGCAATCAGCCCCAGCATTTT
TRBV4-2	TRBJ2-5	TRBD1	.	CASSQADRDQETQYF	TGTGCCAGCAGCCAGGCTGACAGGGACCAAGAGACCCAGTACTTC
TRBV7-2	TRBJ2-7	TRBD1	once	CASSTQTGFYEQYF	TGTGCCAGCAGCACCCAGACAGGGTTCTACGAGCAGTACTTC
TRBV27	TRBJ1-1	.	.	CASSAQRNTEAFF	TGTGCCAGCAGTGCACAGAGGAACACTGAAGCTTTCTTT
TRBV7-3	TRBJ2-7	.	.	CASSLSPLYEQYF	TGTGCCAGCAGCTTAAGCCCCCTCTACGAGCAGTACTTC
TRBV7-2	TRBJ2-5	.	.	CASSLRWAPGETQYF	TGTGCCAGCAGCTTAAGGTGGGCGCCGGGTGAGACCCAGTACTTC
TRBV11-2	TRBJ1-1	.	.	CASSLTGYSTEAFF	TGTGCCAGCAGCTTAACAGGGTATAGCACTGAAGCTTTCTTT
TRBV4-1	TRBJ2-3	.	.	CASSQGSGVATDTQYF	TGCGCCAGCAGCCAAGGATCCGGGGTCGCCACAGATACGCAGTATTTT
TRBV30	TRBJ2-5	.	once	CAWSASRETQYF	TGTGCCTGGAGTGCTAGCAGGGAGACCCAGTACTTC
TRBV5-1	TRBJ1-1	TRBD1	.	CASSSGTGLDTEAFF	TGCGCCAGCAGCTCCGGGACAGGGTTGGACACTGAAGCTTTCTTT
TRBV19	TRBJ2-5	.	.	CASSIMMGNRETQYF	TGTGCCAGTAGTATAATGATGGGGAACAGGGAGACCCAGTACTTC
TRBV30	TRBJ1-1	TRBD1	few	CAWANRGGRTEAFF	TGTGCCTGGGCTAACAGGGGAGGGAGGACTGAAGCTTTCTTT
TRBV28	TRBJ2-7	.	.	CASSLSGRRYF	TGTGCCAGCAGCTTATCAGGGCGGAGGTACTTC
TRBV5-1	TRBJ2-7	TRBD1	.	CASSLGDRGQVFF	TGCGCCAGCAGCTTGGGGGACAGGGGGCAAGTGTTTTTC
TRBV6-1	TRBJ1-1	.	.	CASSVRLNTEAFF	TGTGCCAGCAGTGTTCGGTTGAACACTGAAGCTTTCTTT
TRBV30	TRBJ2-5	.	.	CAWSPGREWETQYF	TGTGCCTGGAGCCCTGGACGCGAATGGGAGACCCAGTACTTC
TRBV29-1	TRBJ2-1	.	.	CSVPIGTLVYNEQFF	TGCAGCGTTCCCATCGGGACTCTAGTCTACAATGAGCAGTTCTTC
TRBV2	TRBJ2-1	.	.	CASRRVGGSSYNEQFF	TGTGCCAGCAGGAGGGTGGGGGGTAGCTCCTACAATGAGCAGTTCTTC
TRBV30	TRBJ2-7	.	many	CAWSLGFYEQYF	TGTGCCTGGAGCCTAGGGTTCTACGAGCAGTACTTC
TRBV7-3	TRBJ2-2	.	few	CASSPPGGSGELFF	TGTGCCAGCAGTCCCCCTGGGGGTTCCGGGGAGCTGTTTTTT
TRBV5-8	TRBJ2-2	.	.	CASSLRDNTGELFF	TGTGCCAGCAGCTTGAGGGACAACACCGGGGAGCTGTTTTTT
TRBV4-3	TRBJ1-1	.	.	CASSQERVNTEAFF	TGCGCCAGCAGCCAAGAAAGGGTGAACACTGAAGCTTTCTTT
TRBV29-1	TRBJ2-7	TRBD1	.	CSVQRGQGAYEQYF	TGCAGCGTCCAGAGGGGACAGGGGGCCTACGAGCAGTACTTC